The 30 T cell receptor beta chains reported below all come from one sample, sequenced in a study of blood T cell repertoires in COVID-19. The assay was immunoSEQ multiplex PCR, and TCRdb's table has in-frame clones only and misses some. The table records roughly 73,000 clones, roughly 76% of them present only once. Sequencing used peripheral blood. Receptors were obtained from a woman in her seventies with acute or convalescent COVID-19.

J is TRBJ1-1 and V is TRBV10-1, with 8 bases matching TRBD1. The junction had 3 bases not matched to a gene; V was cut back by 5 bases and J by 1 base. Germline loops: CDR1 WNHNN, CDR2 SYGVQD (reference sequence). There are 14 residues in the CDR3. CDR3 in amino acids: CASSLDRANTEAFF. The CDR3 nucleotides read TGCGCCAGCAGTCTGGACAGGGCGAACACTGAAGCTTTCTTT.

This chain links TRBV2 with TRBJ2-7; 10 nucleotides match TRBD2. The CDR3 is 14 residues long. Per germline, CDR1 SNHLY and CDR2 FYNNEI. V shed 6 bases, J shed 9 bases, and the junction held 11 bases outside the gene matches. CDR3 sequence reads: CASSDPGLATVQYF. DNA of the CDR3: TGTGCCAGCAGCGATCCGGGACTAGCGACGGTGCAGTACTTC.

The J gene is TRBJ2-1, the V gene TRBV19; possibly TRBD2 for D (5 bases). CDR1 and CDR2 (germline): LNHDA, SQIVND (reference sequence). The CDR3 runs 12 residues. Trimming left V 1 base short and J 7 bases short, with 5 bases between. Here the CDR3 DNA reads TGTGCCAGTAGTATAGGCGGGAATGAGCAGTTCTTC. Translation: CASSIGGNEQFF.

This sequence joins TRBV11-2 and TRBJ2-1, with D hard to call. This CDR3 is 15 amino acids long. The germline gives CDR1 SGHAT, CDR2 FQNNGV. Trimming removed 5 bases from V and 0 bases from J, with 11 bases in between. The CDR3, as DNA: TGTGCCAGCAGCCCCTATACCTCCTCCTACAATGAGCAGTTCTTC. Protein product: CASSPYTSSYNEQFF. Variable domain in full (rest from reference TRBV11-2 and TRBJ2-1): EAGVAQSPRYKIIEKRQSVAFWCNPISGHATLYWYQQILGQGPKLLIQFQNNGVVDDSQLPKDRFSAERLKGVDSTLKIQPAKLEDSAVYLCASSPYTSSYNEQFFGPGTRLTVL.

The chain joins TRBV9 to TRBJ1-1, with D perhaps TRBD1 (6 bases). With 4 bases removed from V and 0 bases from J, the gap between germline ends came to 16 bases. From germline, CDR1 is SGDLS and CDR2 YYNGEE. The CDR3 consists of 16 residues. The CDR3 spells CASSPEGGPVNTEAFF. DNA of the CDR3: TGTGCCAGCAGCCCCGAAGGGGGACCAGTGAACACTGAAGCTTTCTTT.

The J gene is TRBJ2-7, the V gene TRBV7-9; weak D call: TRBD2 (6 bases). The CDR3 runs 14 residues. CDR1 SEHNR and CDR2 FQNEAQ come from the germline V gene (reference sequence). V shed 5 bases and J shed 3 bases, with 14 bases lying between them. CDR3 protein: CASSPVGGFYEQYF. DNA for the CDR3: TGTGCCAGCAGCCCTGTTGGGGGGTTCTACGAGCAGTACTTC.

The table lists this clone with a count of one. This chain links TRBV28 with TRBJ1-2, with D possibly matching TRBD1 (5 bases). The V gene's germline CDR1 is MDHEN and CDR2 SYDVKM. This CDR3 spans 19 amino acids. The germline V and J ends were trimmed by 11 bases and 4 bases, with 35 bases remaining between them. The CDR3: CAALGRPRLPPDSFYGYTF. The CDR3 coding sequence is TGTGCCGCCCTCGGCAGGCCTCGCCTACCGCCCGACAGCTTCTATGGCTACACCTTC.

The chain combines TRBV9 with TRBJ1-1; D perhaps matches TRBD1 (6 bases). V was trimmed by 3 bases and J by 0 bases, leaving 12 bases between them. Germline CDR1 is SGDLS and CDR2 is YYNGEE. The CDR3 has 15 amino acids. CDR3 protein: CASSERTDLNTEAFF. The CDR3 DNA sequence: TGTGCCAGCAGCGAACGGACAGACTTGAACACTGAAGCTTTCTTT.

This sequence joins TRBV11-3 and TRBJ1-1, with unresolved D. V lost 6 bases, J lost 3 bases, and 11 bases lay in between. Germline V gene lookup returns CDR1 SGHNT and CDR2 YENEEA. This CDR3 has 13 residues. The CDR3 DNA sequence: TGTGCCAGCAGACGAGGCCGGGACACTGAAGCTTTCTTT. Its protein product is CASRRGRDTEAFF.

This CDR3 is CASSSNRGPETQYF. The CDR3 region has the DNA TGCGCCAGCAGCTCTAACAGGGGACCAGAGACCCAGTACTTC. The genes are TRBV5-1 and TRBJ2-5; TRBD1 aligns across 7 bases. The CDR3 covers 14 residues. J was trimmed by 4 bases and V by 3 bases; bases with no gene match: 6. The germline V gene encodes CDR1 SGHRS and CDR2 YFSETQ. Based on the CDR3 plus reference TRBV5-1 and TRBJ2-5, the full variable domain is KAGVTQTPRYLIKTRGQQVTLSCSPISGHRSVSWYQQTPGQGLQFLFEYFSETQRNKGNFPGRFSGRQFSNSRSEMNVSTLELGDSALYLCASSSNRGPETQYFGPGTRLLVL.

This clone was seen a few times. The chain couples TRBV6-6 to TRBJ2-3; maybe TRBD1 (5 bases). CDR1 MNHNY and CDR2 SVGAGI come from the germline V gene (reference sequence). V lost 5 bases and J 6 bases, leaving 9 bases between the germline ends. The CDR3 length is 12 residues. The CDR3 region is CASSPTEDTQYF. CDR3 in DNA: TGTGCCAGCAGTCCGACAGAGGATACGCAGTATTTT.

The V gene is TRBV5-1, the J gene TRBJ2-7, with TRBD2 matching 14 bases. Germline-derived CDR1 and CDR2 are SGHRS and YFSETQ. V lost 4 bases and J lost 0; bases outside the gene matches: 9. The CDR3 totals 18 residues. The CDR3 sequence: CASSAWGLAGELSYEQYF. CDR3 coding DNA: TGCGCCAGCAGCGCGTGGGGACTAGCGGGAGAACTCTCCTACGAGCAGTACTTC.

This rearrangement joins TRBV6-5 to TRBJ2-7, with a tentative D call TRBD1 (6 bases). This CDR3 is 13 amino acids long. V was trimmed by 6 bases and J by 0 bases, leaving 9 bases between them. Germline V CDR1 and CDR2: MNHEY, SVGAGI. The CDR3 DNA reads as TGTGCCAGCAGACACAGGGACTCCTACGAGCAGTACTTC. This translates into CASRHRDSYEQYF.

The chain is built from TRBV2 and TRBJ1-5; 8 bases line up with TRBD1. Germline V gene lookup returns CDR1 SNHLY and CDR2 FYNNEI. This CDR3 contains 14 residues. With 6 bases clipped from V and 1 base from J, the junction kept 2 bases outside the gene matches. Here the CDR3 reads CASRRQGSNQPQHF. The CDR3 DNA sequence: TGTGCCAGCAGGAGACAGGGGAGCAATCAGCCCCAGCATTTT.

The gene calls are TRBV13 and TRBJ2-1, with 8 nucleotides matching TRBD2. Looked up from germline, CDR1 is PRHDT and CDR2 is FYEKMQ (reference sequence). The CDR3 extends over 17 amino acids. V was pared by 5 bases and J by 7 bases, with 16 bases of the junction left unmatched. The CDR3 region is CASSPLGVGGDSNEQFF. The CDR3 coding sequence is TGTGCCAGCAGCCCGTTAGGCGTCGGGGGGGATTCAAATGAGCAGTTCTTC.

This clone was seen once. V usage is TRBV10-1 and J usage is TRBJ2-2; maybe TRBD1 (5 bases). This CDR3 is built from 15 residues. Trimming took off 5 bases at V and 6 bases at J, with 16 bases between the two ends. CDR1 is WNHNN, CDR2 SYGVQD, per germline (reference sequence). CDR3 coding DNA: TGCGCCAGCAGTCCGTCAGGGCCCCTGGCCGGGGAGCTGTTTTTT. It specifies CASSPSGPLAGELFF.

The CDR3 spells CASSVTGSTGELFF. In DNA form, the CDR3 reads TGTGCCAGCAGCGTAACAGGGTCCACCGGGGAGCTGTTTTTT. The rearrangement joins TRBV9 to TRBJ2-2, with D possibly being TRBD1 (6 bases). Trimming left V 1 base short and J 4 bases short, with 8 bases between. Germline CDR1 SGDLS, CDR2 YYNGEE. CDR3 size: 14 residues.

The CDR3: CASSQADWSGYTF. The CDR3 DNA sequence: TGTGCCAGCAGCCAAGCGGACTGGTCTGGCTACACCTTC. V is TRBV3-1 (or the pseudogene TRBV3-2) and J is TRBJ1-2; D is ambiguous. The V gene lost 1 base and the J gene lost 7 bases, with 10 bases spanning the gap. Germline V gene data show CDR1 as LGHDT and CDR2 as YNNKEL (reference sequence). The CDR3 spans 13 residues.

This clone was observed a few times. The rearrangement uses TRBV11-2 and TRBJ1-6; D perhaps matches TRBD1 (6 bases). V lost 5 bases and J lost 6, with 14 bases in between. The CDR3 loop spans 15 amino acids. Germline lookup yields CDR1 SGHAT and CDR2 FQNNGV. The CDR3 protein is CASSGYRAFNSPLHF. Written as DNA, the CDR3 is TGTGCCAGCAGCGGCTACAGGGCCTTTAATTCACCCCTCCACTTT.

The chain recombines TRBV7-8 with TRBJ2-1, with no clear D. Trimming pared 6 bases from V and 9 bases from J, leaving 12 bases between. Germline V gives CDR1 SGHVS, CDR2 FQNEAQ. This CDR3 is built from 12 residues. CDR3 coding DNA: TGTGCCAGCAGTTCGAACAGAGCTGAGCAGTTCTTC. Translation gives CASSSNRAEQFF.

The chain has TRBV6-6 and TRBJ1-4, with 9 bases matching TRBD1. V lost 5 bases, J lost 4 bases, and 11 bases stayed unmatched. This CDR3 spans 17 amino acids. Looked up from germline, CDR1 is MNHNY and CDR2 is SVGAGI (reference sequence). The CDR3 region has the DNA TGTGCCAGCAGTCGTACCGCAACAGGGGGCATTAATGAAAAACTGTTTTTT. As protein: CASSRTATGGINEKLFF.

This clone was detected a few times. The V call is TRBV2, the J call TRBJ1-6, with 11 bases fitting TRBD1. V shed 7 bases and J 10 bases; nucleotides not matched to a gene: 9. Germline V lookup: CDR1 SNHLY, CDR2 FYNNEI. This CDR3 comprises 15 residues. The CDR3 is CASTTRTGGRSPLHF. In nucleotides, the CDR3 is TGTGCCAGCACAACGCGGACAGGGGGCCGATCACCCCTCCACTTT.

The rearrangement joins TRBV9 to TRBJ2-3; TRBD2 is a possible D gene (6 bases). The V end lost 1 base, the J end lost 4 bases, and 10 bases lay between the germline ends. This CDR3 contains 14 residues. Looked up from germline, CDR1 is SGDLS and CDR2 is YYNGEE. CDR3 coding DNA: TGTGCCAGCAGCGTATTGGGGGGTGCAGATACGCAGTATTTT. It yields the protein CASSVLGGADTQYF.

The CDR3 loop reads CASSPAGRNTEAFF. DNA for the CDR3: TGCGCCAGCAGCCCCGCCGGGAGAAACACTGAAGCTTTCTTT. V and J are TRBV4-1 and TRBJ1-1; D is ambiguous. This CDR3 has 14 amino acids. The ends were cut back, 4 bases at V and 2 bases at J, with 11 bases in the middle. Germline-derived CDR1 and CDR2 are MGHRA and YSYEKL.

The chain couples TRBV27 to TRBJ1-6; D might be TRBD1 (5 bases). The germline V gene has CDR1 MNHEY and CDR2 SMNVEV (reference sequence). Trimming took 3 bases from V and 3 from J, leaving 12 bases between them. This CDR3 contains 16 residues. The CDR3 coding sequence is TGTGCCAGCAGTTTCCTCCAGGGATTCTATAATTCACCCCTCCACTTT. Translating gives CASSFLQGFYNSPLHF.

The J gene is TRBJ2-2, the V gene TRBV7-2, with TRBD2 identical over 8 bases. The CDR3 loop spans 15 amino acids. Per germline, CDR1 SGHTA and CDR2 FQGNSA. V lost 5 bases to trimming and J lost 4 bases; unmatched junction nucleotides: 6. CDR3 sequence: CASSPVSGGTGELFF. The CDR3 nucleotides read TGTGCCAGCAGCCCTGTAAGCGGGGGCACCGGGGAGCTGTTTTTT.

V is TRBV30 and J is TRBJ1-5, with a tentative D call TRBD1 (5 bases). The V gene lost 2 bases and the J gene lost 0 bases, with 20 bases spanning the gap. Per germline, CDR1 GTSNPN and CDR2 SVGIG (reference sequence). The CDR3 spans 18 residues. Here the CDR3 reads CAWSRRGQGSYSNQPQHF. DNA of the CDR3: TGTGCCTGGAGTCGGAGGGGCCAAGGATCGTATAGCAATCAGCCCCAGCATTTT.

This clone was counted between two and nine times. J is TRBJ2-7 and V is TRBV19; perhaps TRBD2 as D (5 bases). Germline CDR1 reads LNHDA; CDR2 reads SQIVND (reference sequence). The CDR3 runs to 13 residues. V lost 5 bases to trimming and J lost 3 bases, with 11 bases between them. The CDR3: CASSYDGLYEQYF. In nucleotides, the CDR3 is TGTGCCAGTAGTTACGATGGACTCTACGAGCAGTACTTC.

The CDR3 DNA reads as TGTGCCAGCATACCAGGGATTTTCGACACTGAAGCTTTCTTT. Protein: CASIPGIFDTEAFF. The genes are TRBV6-6 and TRBJ1-1; tentatively, D is TRBD1 (5 bases). Germline loops: CDR1 MNHNY, CDR2 SVGAGI (reference sequence). The V end lost 7 bases, the J end lost 3 bases, and 15 bases lay between the germline ends. The length of the CDR3 is 14 residues.

The chain couples TRBV28 to TRBJ1-2, with 7 bases matching TRBD1. The V and J ends lost 8 bases and 0 bases, in that order; junction bases with no gene match: 9. The germline V gene has CDR1 MDHEN and CDR2 SYDVKM. CDR3 length equals 15 residues. The CDR3 DNA reads as TGTGCCAGCGACTCACAGGGGACGGCTAACTATGGCTACACCTTC. Its translation: CASDSQGTANYGYTF.